This T cell receptor beta chain originates from a study of molecular identifiers for immune sequencing clone quantification. MiXCR, applied by TCRdb to the PCR reads, yields one record per CDR3 protein. The sample yields 50,000 or so distinct CDR3 sequences, approximately 25% seen once. There are 16 residues in the CDR3. V was pared by 0 bases and J by 0 bases, with 11 bases between. CDR1 and CDR2 from the germline V gene are MNHNY and SVGAGI (reference sequence). This clonotype was detected many times. The chain recombines TRBV6-6 with TRBJ1-2; perhaps TRBD1 as D (5 bases). The sequencing input was naive CD8+ T cells from blood, with Jurkat cell RNA spiked in. As for subset: FACS-sorted CD8+CD4-CCR7+CD45RA+ naive T cells. The origin of this receptor is a human donor in good health. Some libraries in this study had Jurkat cell RNA spiked in. DNA of the CDR3: TGTGCCAGCAGTTACTCTGCCGACAGTACTAACTATGGCTACACCTTC. Protein product: CASSYSADSTNYGYTF.